Each of the 21 T cell receptor beta chains below was sequenced from the same sample in a study of T cell responses to AZD1222 COVID-19 vaccine. The repertoire was sequenced with immunoSEQ multiplex PCR; TCRdb's copy has only in-frame clones and lacks some. The table has 95,000 to 150,000 clones, approximately 85% seen once; the top ten hold around 4.4%. Source: peripheral blood, taken 28 days after the second AZD1222 dose. The source is an adult who received the AZD1222 COVID-19 vaccine.

The J gene is TRBJ2-1, the V gene TRBV7-2; D is ambiguous. CDR1 and CDR2 (germline): SGHTA, FQGNSA. The CDR3 length is 15 residues. Between the trimmed V and J ends, which lost 3 bases and 7 bases, there was a span of 16 bases. In nucleotides, the CDR3 is TGTGCCAGCAGCTTGAGTAATACGAACCGGAATGAGCAGTTCTTC. Translation: CASSLSNTNRNEQFF.

The chain combines TRBV2 with TRBJ2-2; 8 bases line up with TRBD1. Losses at the gene ends were 6 bases for V and 6 bases for J; bases not matched to a gene: 6. This CDR3 spans 14 amino acids. The germline V gene encodes CDR1 SNHLY and CDR2 FYNNEI. The CDR3 loop is CASRPTGAAGELFF. For the CDR3, the DNA is TGTGCCAGCAGGCCGACAGGGGCGGCCGGGGAGCTGTTTTTT. The complete variable domain, with remaining parts taken from reference TRBV2 and TRBJ2-2, reads EPEVTQTPSHQVTQMGQEVILRCVPISNHLYFYWYRQILGQKVEFLVSFYNNEISEKSEIFDDQFSVERPDGSNFTLKIRSTKLEDSAMYFCASRPTGAAGELFFGEGSRLTVL.

V is TRBV14 and J is TRBJ2-3; a weak D match, TRBD1 (6 bases). Germline V gene lookup returns CDR1 SGHDN and CDR2 FVKESK. The CDR3 loop spans 17 amino acids. V was pared by 0 bases and J by 2 bases, with 15 bases between. The CDR3 bases are TGTGCCAGCAGCCAAGATCTAGGACAGACTTACACAGATACGCAGTATTTT. Protein: CASSQDLGQTYTDTQYF.

The chain has TRBV5-1 and TRBJ1-1; a possible D gene is TRBD1 (6 bases). V dropped 3 bases and J dropped 5 bases, with 14 bases sitting between them. Looked up from germline, CDR1 is SGHRS and CDR2 is YFSETQ. The CDR3 covers 14 residues. The CDR3 region is CASSSPGTGTEAFF. CDR3 in DNA: TGCGCCAGCAGCTCTCCGGGAACAGGGACTGAAGCTTTCTTT.

This chain connects TRBV2 to TRBJ1-4; D unresolved. Germline V gene lookup returns CDR1 SNHLY and CDR2 FYNNEI. Between the trimmed V and J ends, which lost 10 bases and 6 bases, there was a span of 18 bases. The CDR3 is 14 amino acids. CDR3 nucleotides: TGTGCCACCTCTATCCGGGTTTCGTATGAAAAACTGTTTTTT. Translating gives CATSIRVSYEKLFF. Drawing the rest from reference TRBV2 and TRBJ1-4, the complete variable domain is EPEVTQTPSHQVTQMGQEVILRCVPISNHLYFYWYRQILGQKVEFLVSFYNNEISEKSEIFDDQFSVERPDGSNFTLKIRSTKLEDSAMYFCATSIRVSYEKLFFGSGTQLSVL.

This clone was found a few times. This chain uses TRBV27 with TRBJ1-3, with 7 bases matching TRBD1. The CDR3 consists of 15 residues. Germline V gives CDR1 MNHEY, CDR2 SMNVEV (reference sequence). Trimming at V came to 7 bases and at J to 0 bases, leaving 6 bases not matched to a gene. Written as DNA, the CDR3 is TGTGCCAGCAAAACCGGGACAGACTCTGGAAACACCATATATTTT. Amino acid sequence: CASKTGTDSGNTIYF.

The CDR3 spells CASSVGPWASGGVDEQFF. As DNA, the CDR3 is TGTGCCAGCAGCGTAGGGCCCTGGGCTAGCGGGGGTGTCGATGAGCAGTTCTTC. The V gene is TRBV9, the J gene TRBJ2-1, with 10 bases lining up with TRBD2. Germline values: CDR1 SGDLS, CDR2 YYNGEE. V shed 0 bases, J shed 8 bases, and the junction held 14 bases outside the gene matches. The CDR3 has 18 amino acids.

This clone was recorded many times. J is TRBJ2-6 and V is TRBV2, with 9 nucleotides matching TRBD1. CDR1 and CDR2 (germline): SNHLY, FYNNEI. The CDR3 totals 15 residues. The junction had 8 bases not matched to a gene; V was cut back by 8 bases and J by 6 bases. DNA of the CDR3: TGTGCCAGCCGGGACAGGGTGTCTTCGGCCAACGTCCTGACTTTC. Residues: CASRDRVSSANVLTF.

The V call is TRBV20-1, the J call TRBJ1-3; D gene unclear. There are 11 residues in the CDR3. Germline assignment: CDR1 DFQATT and CDR2 SNEGSKA (reference sequence). V was cut by 5 bases and J by 0 bases, with 2 bases left in between. The CDR3, as DNA: TGCAGTGCTTACTCTGGAAACACCATATATTTT. Its translation is CSAYSGNTIYF.

V is TRBV7-2 and J is TRBJ1-1, with 8 bases lining up with TRBD1. Germline CDR1 and CDR2: SGHTA and FQGNSA. This CDR3 is 13 amino acids long. Germline trimming cut 6 bases from V and 3 bases from J; bases unmatched to any gene: 3. CDR3: CASRGTGYTEAFF. The CDR3, as DNA: TGTGCCAGCAGGGGGACAGGATACACTGAAGCTTTCTTT.

The genes are TRBV7-9 and TRBJ1-4; no firm D call. The CDR3 is made up of 17 amino acids. Trimming removed 2 bases from V and 0 bases from J, with 13 bases in between. Per germline, CDR1 SEHNR and CDR2 FQNEAQ (reference sequence). Here the CDR3 reads CASSLNGRVATNEKLFF. In DNA, the CDR3 is TGTGCCAGCAGCTTAAACGGCCGAGTAGCAACTAATGAAAAACTGTTTTTT.

The rearrangement links TRBV19 to TRBJ2-2, with D maybe TRBD2 (6 bases). Germline V lookup: CDR1 LNHDA, CDR2 SQIVND (reference sequence). The CDR3 is 15 amino acids. The V and J ends lost 4 bases and 6 bases respectively, with 15 bases between them. The CDR3 bases are TGTGCCAGTAGTAATGACGGGGGAGTTTCCGGGGAGCTGTTTTTT. Its translation is CASSNDGGVSGELFF.

The chain joins TRBV6-1 to TRBJ1-5; a weak D match, TRBD1 (5 bases). This CDR3 is 16 amino acids long. In germline, CDR1 is MNHNS, CDR2 SASEGT. V gave up 4 bases and J gave up 6 bases, with 19 bases separating them. CDR3: CASSARGATVRQPQHF. The CDR3 DNA reads as TGTGCCAGCAGTGCGCGTGGGGCGACGGTACGTCAGCCCCAGCATTTT.

DNA of the CDR3: TGTGCCAGCAGCCTCGGGACAGGGGTCGGCAATGAGCAGTTCTTC. Amino acids: CASSLGTGVGNEQFF. This chain links TRBV2 with TRBJ2-1, with 10 bases lining up with TRBD1. The CDR3 totals 15 residues. In germline, CDR1 is SNHLY, CDR2 FYNNEI. The V segment lost 6 bases and the J segment 6 bases; nucleotides outside the gene matches: 8.

This chain uses TRBV9 with TRBJ2-5; D is perhaps TRBD1 (5 bases). There are 17 residues in the CDR3. V dropped 4 bases and J dropped 2 bases, with 21 bases sitting between them. CDR1 and CDR2 from the germline V gene are SGDLS and YYNGEE. CDR3 DNA: TGTGCCAGCAGCCCTCCCTTTGGACAAGCCGATCAAGAGACCCAGTACTTC. It translates to CASSPPFGQADQETQYF.

V and J are TRBV11-1 and TRBJ1-6, with 8 bases fitting TRBD1. Germline V lookup: CDR1 SGHAT, CDR2 FQDESV (reference sequence). V shed 8 bases and J 7 bases; nucleotides not matched to a gene: 4. This CDR3 region has 13 residues. The CDR3 sequence is CASSGQANSPLHF. As DNA, the CDR3 is TGTGCCAGCTCGGGACAGGCCAATTCACCCCTCCACTTT.

The V and J genes are TRBV7-9 and TRBJ2-2, with D maybe TRBD2 (5 bases). Per germline, CDR1 SEHNR and CDR2 FQNEAQ (reference sequence). The V gene lost 3 bases and the J gene lost 5 bases, with 10 bases spanning the gap. CDR3 length equals 14 residues. The CDR3 is CASSFPTGTGELFF. CDR3 nucleotide sequence: TGTGCCAGCAGCTTTCCGACGGGAACCGGGGAGCTGTTTTTT.

The V gene is TRBV6-6, the J gene TRBJ1-1, with 7 bases aligning to TRBD1. V was clipped by 2 bases and J by 2 bases; unmatched bases: 8. There are 16 residues in the CDR3. CDR1 and CDR2 from the germline V gene are MNHNY and SVGAGI (reference sequence). CDR3 residues: CASSYQVEGGNTEAFF. The CDR3 DNA follows: TGTGCCAGCAGTTACCAGGTTGAAGGGGGCAACACTGAAGCTTTCTTT.

This chain connects TRBV6-5 to TRBJ2-1; D is perhaps TRBD1 or TRBD2 (6 bases each). Germline CDR1 is MNHEY and CDR2 is SVGAGI. The CDR3 runs 13 residues. Deletions cut 6 bases from V and 6 bases from J, with 12 bases between. The CDR3 DNA follows: TGTGCCAGCAGGGACGGGGGCCGCAATGAGCAGTTCTTC. Translation: CASRDGGRNEQFF.

The chain uses TRBV6-1 and TRBJ1-5; a weak D match, TRBD1 (5 bases). This CDR3 is built from 14 residues. Germline loops: CDR1 MNHNS, CDR2 SASEGT. V lost 2 bases to trimming and J lost 4 bases, with 9 bases between them. This chain's CDR3 is CASSETNRNQPQHF. In nucleotides, the CDR3 is TGTGCCAGCAGTGAAACGAACAGGAATCAGCCCCAGCATTTT.

This rearrangement joins TRBV19 to TRBJ1-5; 9 nucleotides match TRBD1. J gave up 9 bases and V 6 bases, and 9 bases lay outside the gene matches. In germline, CDR1 is LNHDA, CDR2 SQIVND (reference sequence). The length of the CDR3 is 14 residues. The CDR3 region has the DNA TGTGCCAGTAGGCGGACAGGGGCGGAGGGGCCCCAGCATTTT. Translation gives CASRRTGAEGPQHF.